A selection of T cell receptor beta chains follows, all from one sample in a study of blood T cells in healthy people across ages. MiXCR, applied by TCRdb to the 5' RACE reads, yields one record per CDR3 protein. The sample records about 730,000 distinct CDR3 sequences, about 42% being singletons. The sample was blood. The origin of the receptors is a woman between 55 and 75 years old in good health. Each CDR3 is given with its conserved first and last residue. Fields, in order: V gene, D gene, J gene, clone size, CDR3 protein, CDR3 DNA. D genes are given only for firm matches. The size entry is marked missing in some rows and otherwise reads once, few, many or a size class.

>TRBV4-3|NA|TRBJ1-5|NA
CASSQDVGWAQHF
TGCGCCAGCAGCCAAGACGTTGGTTGGGCCCAGCATTTT
>TRBV28|NA|TRBJ2-1|NA
CASSLTLASHEQFF
TGTGCCAGCAGTCTAACCCTAGCATCGCATGAGCAGTTCTTC
>TRBV7-8|TRBD1|TRBJ1-2|NA
CASSLPSRDSNYGYTF
TGTGCCAGCAGCTTGCCGTCCCGGGACAGTAACTATGGCTACACCTTC
>TRBV20-1|TRBD1|TRBJ1-1|NA
CSLRDRGRTEAFF
TGCAGTCTCCGGGACAGGGGACGTACTGAAGCTTTCTTT
>TRBV30|NA|TRBJ2-1|few
CAWSTGGEQFF
TGTGCCTGGAGTACGGGCGGGGAGCAGTTCTTC
>TRBV29-1|NA|TRBJ2-5|many
CSVTQGASEETQYF
TGCAGCGTGACACAGGGTGCCTCCGAAGAGACCCAGTACTTC
>TRBV20-1|NA|TRBJ2-3|many
CSARDARESGTDTQYF
TGCAGTGCTAGAGACGCCCGGGAGAGCGGCACAGATACGCAGTATTTT
>TRBV18|NA|TRBJ1-6|NA
CASSTNNSPLHF
TGTGCCAGCTCAACAAATAATTCACCCCTCCACTTT
>TRBV20-1|TRBD1|TRBJ2-7|few
CSAQTGTAYEQYF
TGCAGTGCTCAGACCGGGACAGCTTACGAGCAGTACTTC
>TRBV28|TRBD2|TRBJ2-5|NA
CASSSPGGAGETQYF
TGTGCCAGCAGCTCGCCGGGAGGGGCCGGCGAGACCCAGTACTTC
>TRBV12-3/TRBV12-4|NA|TRBJ2-7|NA
CASSLVTSYEQYF
TGTGCCAGCAGTTTAGTGACAAGCTACGAGCAGTACTTC
>TRBV28|TRBD2|TRBJ2-7|NA
CASLSGNEQYF
TGTGCCAGCCTTAGCGGGAATGAGCAGTACTTC
>TRBV3-1|NA|TRBJ2-5|NA
CASSQDGSRETQYF
TGTGCCAGCAGCCAAGATGGCAGCCGAGAGACCCAGTACTTC
>TRBV27|NA|TRBJ2-4|NA
CASSPGVPKYF
TGTGCCAGCAGTCCGGGGGTACCTAAGTACTTC
>TRBV29-1|NA|TRBJ1-1|many
CSVGITRNTEAFF
TGCAGCGTTGGTATAACACGGAACACTGAAGCTTTCTTT
>TRBV6-2/TRBV6-3|NA|TRBJ2-4|NA
CASSYGGGAKNIQYF
TGTGCCAGCAGTTACGGGGGAGGTGCCAAAAACATTCAGTACTTC
>TRBV5-1|TRBD2|TRBJ2-1|NA
CASSLAGGHEQFF
TGCGCCAGCAGCTTGGCGGGGGGTCATGAGCAGTTCTTC
>TRBV20-1|NA|TRBJ1-2|few
CSARDRVYGYTF
TGCAGTGCTAGAGACAGGGTGTATGGCTACACCTTC
>TRBV20-1|TRBD1|TRBJ1-5|few
CSASWTGANSNQPQHF
TGCAGTGCTAGCTGGACAGGGGCGAATAGCAATCAGCCCCAGCATTTT
>TRBV5-1|NA|TRBJ2-7|NA
CASSLTVEGWYEQYF
TGCGCCAGCAGCTTGACGGTGGAGGGGTGGTACGAGCAGTACTTC
>TRBV6-5|NA|TRBJ2-3|NA
CASSYSKSRADTQYF
TGTGCCAGCAGTTACTCGAAGTCGAGGGCAGATACGCAGTATTTT
>TRBV4-1|TRBD2|TRBJ2-3|NA
CASSLSGTSVDTQYF
TGCGCCAGCAGCCTTTCCGGGACTAGCGTAGATACGCAGTATTTT
>TRBV24-1|TRBD2|TRBJ2-3|NA
CATSGSGSASGSTDTQYF
TGTGCCACCAGTGGTTCGGGATCGGCTAGCGGTAGCACAGATACGCAGTATTTT
>TRBV20-1|TRBD2|TRBJ2-3|NA
CSARTPGLAGSTDTQYF
TGCAGTGCTAGAACACCGGGACTAGCGGGGAGCACAGATACGCAGTATTTT
>TRBV18|NA|TRBJ2-7|few
CASSPGTVNSYEQYF
TGTGCCAGCTCACCAGGGACGGTAAATTCCTACGAGCAGTACTTC
>TRBV7-2|TRBD1|TRBJ2-7|many
CASSLPRTGVDEQYF
TGTGCCAGCAGCTTACCAAGGACAGGGGTTGACGAGCAGTACTTC
>TRBV29-1|NA|TRBJ2-3|NA
CSVASNTQYF
TGCAGCGTTGCGAGTAATACGCAGTATTTT
>TRBV7-2|NA|TRBJ1-2|few
CASHGGIGGYTF
TGTGCCAGCCATGGGGGTATCGGAGGCTACACCTTC
>TRBV7-3|TRBD2|TRBJ2-1|once
CASSFSGDAGYNGQFF
TGTGCCAGCAGCTTTAGCGGGGACGCCGGTTACAATGGGCAGTTCTTC
>TRBV11-3|NA|TRBJ2-4|NA
CASRFLWRGAKNIQYF
TGTGCCAGCAGGTTCCTCTGGAGAGGAGCCAAAAACATTCAGTACTTC
>TRBV28|TRBD1|TRBJ2-7|NA
CASSLSVGTGVYEQYF
TGTGCCAGCAGTTTATCTGTAGGGACAGGGGTATACGAGCAGTACTTC
>TRBV7-6|NA|TRBJ1-3|NA
CASSNTWELTAGNTIYF
TGTGCCAGCAGCAATACATGGGAACTCACGGCGGGGAACACCATATATTTT
>TRBV28|TRBD1|TRBJ1-5|NA
CASSSPDRGPQPQHF
TGTGCCAGCAGTTCCCCGGACAGGGGGCCTCAGCCCCAGCATTTT
>TRBV9|TRBD2|TRBJ2-1|NA
CASSAWTSQRGGDEQFF
TGTGCCAGCAGCGCCTGGACTAGCCAAAGGGGGGGGGATGAGCAGTTCTTC
>TRBV5-1|NA|TRBJ2-1|NA
CASSRPSPSYNEQFF
TGCGCCAGCTCCCGACCGTCGCCCTCCTACAATGAGCAGTTCTTC
>TRBV7-2|NA|TRBJ1-4|few
CASSASRGSGEKLFF
TGTGCCAGCAGCGCTAGTCGGGGGTCGGGCGAAAAACTGTTTTTT
>TRBV28|NA|TRBJ2-5|NA
CASSLLDAQETQYF
TGTGCCAGCAGTTTACTAGATGCCCAAGAGACCCAGTACTTC
>TRBV12-3/TRBV12-4|NA|TRBJ2-3|many
CASSLVGGEDTQYF
TGTGCCAGCAGTTTAGTGGGTGGCGAGGATACGCAGTATTTT
>TRBV20-1|TRBD1|TRBJ1-2|few
CSARRTGEVYGYTF
TGCAGTGCTAGGAGGACAGGGGAGGTCTATGGCTACACCTTC
>TRBV19|TRBD2|TRBJ2-1|NA
CASSIEARLAVDEQFF
TGTGCCAGTAGTATAGAAGCGCGACTAGCGGTCGATGAGCAGTTCTTC
>TRBV27|TRBD2|TRBJ2-7|NA
CASSAGLAGREQYF
TGTGCCAGCTCCGCGGGGCTAGCGGGACGGGAGCAGTACTTC
>TRBV12-3/TRBV12-4|NA|TRBJ2-5|NA
CVSSFGGAETQYF
TGTGTCAGCAGTTTTGGCGGAGCGGAGACCCAGTACTTC
>TRBV12-3/TRBV12-4|TRBD1|TRBJ1-5|NA
CASNTGTGGDQPQHF
TGTGCCAGCAATACCGGGACAGGGGGCGATCAGCCCCAGCATTTT
>TRBV19|TRBD2|TRBJ2-5|once
CASTEGTTSQETQYF
TGTGCCAGTACCGAAGGGACTACGTCACAAGAGACCCAGTACTTC
>TRBV28|NA|TRBJ2-3|NA
CASSPPPQGTDTQYF
TGTGCCAGCAGTCCTCCTCCCCAGGGTACAGATACGCAGTATTTT
>TRBV20-1|NA|TRBJ2-2|NA
CSARGHTGELFF
TGCAGTGCTAGAGGCCATACCGGGGAGCTGTTTTTT
>TRBV14|NA|TRBJ1-2|few
CASSQDSRQLYGYTF
TGTGCCAGCAGCCAAGACTCGCGGCAGCTGTACGGCTACACCTTC
>TRBV7-2|TRBD1|TRBJ1-4|NA
CASSHGQGGKKLFF
TGTGCCAGCAGCCATGGACAGGGTGGTAAAAAACTGTTTTTT
>TRBV20-1|TRBD2|TRBJ2-5|few
CSATLAGAQETQYF
TGCAGTGCAACTCTAGCGGGGGCCCAAGAGACCCAGTACTTC
>TRBV3-1|NA|TRBJ1-6|NA
CASRYGTNVNSPPHF
TGTGCCAGCAGATACGGGACGAACGTTAATTCACCCCCCCACTTT
>TRBV25-1|TRBD1|TRBJ2-7|NA
CASSELGFTGGYEQYF
TGTGCCAGCAGTGAATTGGGTTTCACAGGGGGCTACGAGCAGTACTTC
>TRBV5-6|NA|TRBJ2-1|NA
CASSLAPGTESNEQFF
TGTGCCAGCAGCTTGGCGCCCGGGACTGAATCTAATGAGCAGTTCTTC
>TRBV11-1|NA|TRBJ2-1|NA
CASSSRVGEDIYNEQFF
TGTGCCAGCAGCTCTAGAGTGGGGGAGGACATCTACAATGAGCAGTTCTTC
>TRBV6-2/TRBV6-3|NA|TRBJ2-7|NA
CASGTLARQSVVSYEQCF
TGTGCCAGCGGAACCCTTGCCCGGCAGAGCGTGGTCTCCTACGAGCAGTGCTTC
>TRBV21-1|NA|TRBJ2-1|many
CASSRGTPPYNEQFF
TGTGCCAGCAGCAGGGGCACGCCCCCTTACAATGAGCAGTTCTTC
>TRBV20-1|TRBD2|TRBJ2-1|NA
CSAPTSGRDNEQFF
TGCAGTGCGCCTACTAGCGGGAGAGACAATGAGCAGTTCTTC
>TRBV14|TRBD2|TRBJ2-5|NA
CASSQGRESRGSETQYF
TGTGCCAGCAGCCAAGGGCGGGAGAGCCGAGGTAGCGAGACCCAGTACTTC